The 16 T cell receptor beta chains in this list originate from one sample, sequenced in a study of Graves' ophthalmopathy and Graves' hyperthyroidism. For repertoire sequencing, the TCR beta CDR3 regions were amplified from RNA transcripts. The workflow started with a first-round RT-PCR run with HTBI primers and then moved on to a second-round multiplex PCR. TCRdb analysed the multiplex PCR reads with MiXCR anew, one entry per CDR3 protein. Of 350,000 or so distinct CDR3 sequences in the sample, roughly a sixth were seen once. The material sequenced was peripheral blood. The receptor source for this set is an adult man with Graves' ophthalmopathy.

This clonotype has at least ten counts. The chain joins TRBV5-1 to TRBJ1-1; 12 bases map to TRBD1. In germline, CDR1 is SGHRS, CDR2 YFSETQ. CDR3 size: 16 residues. V trimming: 3 bases; J trimming: 0 bases; junction bases outside the gene matches: 3. CDR3 sequence: CASSWGTGGMNTEAFF. The CDR3 nucleotides read TGCGCCAGCAGCTGGGGGACAGGGGGCATGAACACTGAAGCTTTCTTT.

In this sample, this clonotype turned up many times. The rearrangement joins TRBV12-3 or TRBV12-4 to TRBJ1-3; TRBD1 matches 8 bases. The CDR3 contains 17 residues. After removal of 5 bases from V and 3 bases from J, the junction contained 12 bases not matched to a gene. The CDR3 loop reads CASSRTGRTHHGNTIYF. The CDR3 nucleotides read TGTGCCAGCAGTAGGACAGGGCGTACCCACCATGGAAACACCATATATTTT.

This clonotype has at least ten counts. This chain connects TRBV19 to TRBJ1-6; D is unclear. Trimming pared 7 bases from V and 9 bases from J, leaving 19 bases between. CDR3 length: 15 amino acids. CDR1 LNHDA and CDR2 SQIVND come from the germline V gene (reference sequence). The DNA for the CDR3 is TGTGCCAGTACCCCGGGAGGCGTGGGTAGTTCACCCCTCCACTTT. Its protein product is CASTPGGVGSSPLHF.

This clonotype occurred many times. This chain links TRBV12-3 or TRBV12-4 with TRBJ1-5; 10 nucleotides agree with TRBD1. The CDR3 runs to 16 residues. Trimming at V came to 1 base and at J to 4 bases, leaving 4 bases not matched to a gene. The CDR3 region has the DNA TGTGCCAGCAGTTTAGGGACAGGGGGAAGGAATCAGCCCCAGCATTTT. As protein: CASSLGTGGRNQPQHF.

This clonotype was observed at least ten times. The chain combines TRBV12-3 or TRBV12-4 with TRBJ2-2; the match to TRBD2 covers 8 bases. The CDR3 length is 14 residues. Losses at the gene ends were 8 bases for V and 6 bases for J; bases not matched to a gene: 8. CDR3 nucleotide sequence: TGTGCCAGCTCGGGACTAGTTCTTGCCGGGGAGCTGTTTTTT. It yields the protein CASSGLVLAGELFF.

This clonotype was seen ten or more times. CDR3 residues: CASSQDGGNGELFF. The CDR3 DNA reads TGTGCCAGCAGCCAAGATGGGGGAAACGGGGAGCTGTTTTTT. The chain is built from TRBV3-1 and TRBJ2-2; D could derive from TRBD1 or TRBD2 (5 bases each). V was trimmed by 0 bases and J by 7 bases, leaving 9 bases between them. Germline CDR1 and CDR2: LGHDT and YNNKEL (reference sequence). CDR3 length: 14 residues.

This clonotype has ten or more counts. A junction end diverges from the germline sequence, so it may reflect a read error. The V gene is TRBV18, the J gene TRBJ1-1; the D gene is possibly TRBD1 (5 bases). This CDR3 comprises 12 residues. The germline V gene has CDR1 KGHSH and CDR2 LQKENI. The CDR3 region has the DNA TGTGCCAGCCAGCGGGGGAACGCTGAAGCTTTCTTT. Its protein is CASQRGNAEAFF.

This clonotype appeared many times. The V call is TRBV13, the J call TRBJ1-1; D is undetermined. Trimming stripped 7 bases from V and 0 bases from J, with 6 bases between. The CDR3 runs to 12 residues. Germline CDR1 is PRHDT and CDR2 is FYEKMQ (reference sequence). The CDR3 here is CASTPMNTEAFF. CDR3 DNA sequence: TGTGCCAGCACCCCCATGAACACTGAAGCTTTCTTT.

This clonotype was observed once. The V call is TRBV12-3 or TRBV12-4, the J call TRBJ2-2; D gene ambiguous. The V gene lost 8 bases and the J gene lost 5 bases, with 15 bases spanning the gap. This CDR3 has 14 residues. The CDR3 DNA reads as TGTGCCAGCCATGGCGCTTTGGAGACCGGGGAGCTGTTTTTT. Its translation: CASHGALETGELFF.

This clonotype was detected many times. The V and J genes are TRBV19 and TRBJ2-7, with a tentative D call TRBD1 (6 bases). CDR3 size: 16 residues. V was clipped by 6 bases and J by 1 base, with 19 bases between them. The germline V gene encodes CDR1 LNHDA and CDR2 SQIVND (reference sequence). CDR3 region: CASSLLGAIGSYEQYF. In nucleotides, the CDR3 is TGTGCCAGTAGCCTCTTGGGGGCGATTGGGTCCTACGAGCAGTACTTC.

This clonotype was recorded a few times. The V and J genes are TRBV12-3 or TRBV12-4 and TRBJ2-5, with a possible D match to TRBD2 (5 bases). The ends were cut back, 6 bases at V and 5 bases at J, with 10 bases in the middle. CDR3 length: 12 amino acids. The CDR3 nucleotides read TGTGCCAGCAGGCGGACTGATGAGACCCAGTACTTC. It codes for CASRRTDETQYF.

This clonotype was seen many times. The V call is TRBV5-1, the J call TRBJ2-2; 7 bases map to TRBD1. The CDR3 is 17 amino acids. Germline CDR1 SGHRS, CDR2 YFSETQ. V shed 0 bases and J 1 base; nucleotides not matched to a gene: 6. The CDR3 DNA is TGCGCCAGCAGCTTGGTGTCCGGGACAGTGAACACCGGGGAGCTGTTTTTT. Its translation is CASSLVSGTVNTGELFF.

Many counts were recorded for this clonotype. CDR3 loop: CASSEEENIQYF. DNA for the CDR3: TGTGCCAGCAGTGAAGAGGAAAACATTCAGTACTTC. This rearrangement joins TRBV6-4 to TRBJ2-4, with D hard to call. V gave up 3 bases and J gave up 5 bases, with 5 bases separating them. Germline-derived CDR1 and CDR2 are MRHNA and SNTAGT. The CDR3 runs to 12 residues.

This clonotype came up many times. J is TRBJ1-6 and V is TRBV12-3 or TRBV12-4; D uncertain. V gave up 6 bases and J gave up 7 bases, with 10 bases separating them. The CDR3 has 13 amino acids. The CDR3 DNA sequence: TGTGCCAGCAGGGGTCTATCGAATTCACCCCTCCACTTT. Its protein product is CASRGLSNSPLHF.

This clonotype was recorded many times. V gene TRBV19 combines with J gene TRBJ1-2; D may be TRBD1 (5 bases). This CDR3 comprises 17 residues. Germline V lookup: CDR1 LNHDA, CDR2 SQIVND (reference sequence). Trimming left V 7 bases short and J 1 base short, with 22 bases between. The CDR3 DNA sequence: TGTGCCAGTATGCAGGTCGCGAGTGGCCAGGGTAACTATGGCTACACCTTC. Translating it yields CASMQVASGQGNYGYTF.

This clonotype was detected many times. J is TRBJ2-7 and V is TRBV10-2; no reliable D call. The CDR3 has 13 residues. The V end was cut by 5 bases, the J end by 2 bases, with 10 bases between. Germline CDR1 WSHSY, CDR2 SAAADI. CDR3 sequence reads: CASSQWDPYEQYF. CDR3 sequence (DNA): TGCGCCAGCAGTCAATGGGATCCCTACGAGCAGTACTTC.